This is a list of T cell receptor beta chains from one sample in a study of cytomegalovirus exposure and HLA in healthy donors. Profiled with immunoSEQ multiplex PCR; TCRdb holds only in-frame clones, not every one. This table holds approximately 160,000 clones, around 77% found once. Material for sequencing was PBMCs. Receptors were obtained from a woman in her 30s in good health and CMV-seronegative. Each CDR3 is given without its conserved first and last residue. Fields, in order: V gene, J gene, CDR3 protein.

v_call: TRBV6-6; j_call: TRBJ1-1; cdr3_aa: ASSLTGKQNTEAF
v_call: TRBV6-5; j_call: TRBJ1-2; cdr3_aa: ASSDRVNYGYT
v_call: TRBV5-1; j_call: TRBJ2-7; cdr3_aa: ASSIGFGQGTYEQY
v_call: TRBV4-1; j_call: TRBJ2-1; cdr3_aa: ASSQRTTSGGPRYNEQF
v_call: TRBV27; j_call: TRBJ1-1; cdr3_aa: ASSLSTGEVTTEAF
v_call: TRBV28; j_call: TRBJ1-5; cdr3_aa: ASSLWRGAGEIVSNQPQH
v_call: TRBV27; j_call: TRBJ2-7; cdr3_aa: ASNWRGASYEQY
v_call: TRBV7-2; j_call: TRBJ1-1; cdr3_aa: ASSSIAAANTEAF
v_call: TRBV30; j_call: TRBJ1-2; cdr3_aa: AWSVQGDNGYT
v_call: TRBV5-4; j_call: TRBJ2-1; cdr3_aa: ASSPRQGIYEQF
v_call: TRBV4-3; j_call: TRBJ1-5; cdr3_aa: ASSQDGRQPQH
v_call: TRBV14; j_call: TRBJ2-3; cdr3_aa: ASSVRRGSQNTDTQY
v_call: TRBV4-3; j_call: TRBJ1-3; cdr3_aa: ASSQLSPASSGNTIY
v_call: TRBV30; j_call: TRBJ2-3; cdr3_aa: AWTQGSGPTDTQY
v_call: TRBV6-1; j_call: TRBJ2-7; cdr3_aa: ASSERDEQY
v_call: TRBV5-1; j_call: TRBJ1-1; cdr3_aa: ASSLRLGRANTEAF
v_call: TRBV18; j_call: TRBJ2-7; cdr3_aa: ASSPLSAGGYEQY
v_call: TRBV11-2; j_call: TRBJ1-1; cdr3_aa: ASSLDSIEAF
v_call: TRBV9; j_call: TRBJ2-7; cdr3_aa: ASSVTGNSYEQY
v_call: TRBV7-6; j_call: TRBJ1-1; cdr3_aa: ASSLVQGDTEAF
v_call: TRBV19; j_call: TRBJ2-1; cdr3_aa: ASSIYSLRKSSYNEQF
v_call: TRBV10-1; j_call: TRBJ2-5; cdr3_aa: ASSETDRDQETQY
v_call: TRBV5-6; j_call: TRBJ1-2; cdr3_aa: ASSLDRGHGYT
v_call: TRBV5-1; j_call: TRBJ2-1; cdr3_aa: ASSLAIAGGYNEQF
v_call: TRBV4-1; j_call: TRBJ1-4; cdr3_aa: ASSQDPGQGNEKLF
v_call: TRBV19; j_call: TRBJ2-7; cdr3_aa: ASSIGGLLPYEQY
v_call: TRBV29-1; j_call: TRBJ2-3; cdr3_aa: SVEQTDRPAGTQY
v_call: TRBV13; j_call: TRBJ2-7; cdr3_aa: ASSLGTGNRPSYEQY
v_call: TRBV30; j_call: TRBJ2-3; cdr3_aa: AWSVTGGMDTQY
v_call: TRBV10-1; j_call: TRBJ2-3; cdr3_aa: ASSDGGDTQY
v_call: TRBV7-9; j_call: TRBJ1-1; cdr3_aa: ASGTGGSGTEAF